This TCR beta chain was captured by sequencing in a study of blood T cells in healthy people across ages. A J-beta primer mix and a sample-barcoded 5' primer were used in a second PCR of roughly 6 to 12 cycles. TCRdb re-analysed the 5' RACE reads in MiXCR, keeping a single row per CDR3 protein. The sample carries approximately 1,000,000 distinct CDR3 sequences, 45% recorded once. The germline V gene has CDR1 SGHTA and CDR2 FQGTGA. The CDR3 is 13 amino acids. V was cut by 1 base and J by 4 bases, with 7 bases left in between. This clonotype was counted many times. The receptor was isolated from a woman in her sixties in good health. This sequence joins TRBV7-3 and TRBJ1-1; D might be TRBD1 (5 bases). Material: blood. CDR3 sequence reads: CASSLMGGTEAFF. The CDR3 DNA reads TGTGCCAGCAGCTTAATGGGGGGCACTGAAGCTTTCTTT.